This passage covers 3 T cell receptor beta chains from one sample sequenced in a study of blood T cell repertoires in COVID-19. Method: immunoSEQ multiplex PCR; TCRdb's copy keeps in-frame clones and lacks some. The sample lists 40,000 to 50,000 clones; 90% were seen once. The sequenced material came from peripheral blood. Every receptor here comes from a man in his 70s with active COVID-19.

There are a few counts of this clone. The V and J genes are TRBV11-2 and TRBJ2-7, with no clear D. V lost 4 bases to trimming and J lost 0 bases, with 4 bases between them. In germline, CDR1 is SGHAT, CDR2 FQNNGV. This CDR3 comprises 12 residues. The CDR3 loop is CASSWSSYEQYF. The CDR3 coding sequence is TGTGCCAGCAGCTGGAGCTCCTACGAGCAGTACTTC.

V gene TRBV6-2 or TRBV6-3 combines with J gene TRBJ2-1; TRBD1 is a possible D gene (8 bases). The CDR3 consists of 15 residues. CDR1 and CDR2 (germline): MNHEY, SVGEGT. V lost 5 bases, J lost 7 bases, and 18 bases lay in between. Written as DNA, the CDR3 is TGTGCCAGCAGTACAGGGGGGGCCGGTGATAATGAGCAGTTCTTC. Protein product: CASSTGGAGDNEQFF.

The V call is TRBV6-6, the J call TRBJ2-1; 14 nucleotides match TRBD2. CDR3 length equals 15 residues. V was pared by 7 bases and J by 10 bases, with 9 bases of the junction left unmatched. Germline V gives CDR1 MNHNY, CDR2 SVGAGI (reference sequence). Here the CDR3 DNA reads TGTGCCAGCACCACTAGGACTAGCGGGGGGTGGGAGCAGTTCTTC. Its protein product is CASTTRTSGGWEQFF.